A single T cell receptor (beta chain) is shown here with its context. The length of the CDR3 is 14 residues. Between the trimmed V and J ends, which lost 3 bases and 6 bases, there was a span of 14 bases. The germline V gene encodes CDR1 MNHEY and CDR2 SMNVEV (reference sequence). The data were obtained in a study of blood T cell repertoires in COVID-19. Overall study: Material from acute and convalescent COVID-19 was sourced from the United States, Italy and Spain. Sources were T cells, B-cell-depleted T cells, or PBMCs; the material itself was cDNA or gDNA.

Per the study methods: From reference gene primer amplification, estimates of nucleated cell counts were derived. Here immunoSEQ multiplex PCR was the method, and the copy in TCRdb shows in-frame clones only, minus some. The V and J calls and the clone size are those of that table, but D and trimming were determined from the DNA. The sample holds approximately 80,000 clones, roughly 90% seen once. The sample taken for sequencing was peripheral blood. This clonotype originated in a human donor in a cohort sampled during active COVID-19. The gene calls are TRBV27 and TRBJ1-2; D remains ambiguous. CDR3 in amino acids: CASSFGRKADGYTF. In DNA, the CDR3 is TGTGCCAGCAGTTTCGGCAGGAAGGCAGATGGCTACACCTTC.